Presented here are 20 T cell receptor beta chains from one specimen sequenced in a study of T cells in Graves' hyperthyroidism and ophthalmopathy. Amplification targeted TCR beta CDR3 regions from RNA transcripts. HTBI primers drove first-round RT-PCR of the TCR CDR3. From the multiplex PCR reads, TCRdb called clonotypes with MiXCR, one entry per CDR3 protein. The table records some 350,000 distinct CDR3 sequences, 15% to 19% of them present only once. Sequenced input: blood. Receptors originate from a young woman with Graves' hyperthyroidism that later progressed to Graves' ophthalmopathy.

This chain links TRBV2 with TRBJ1-1, with 8 bases fitting TRBD1. The CDR3 is 13 amino acids. V gave up 5 bases and J gave up 5 bases; unmatched junction bases: 4. Germline CDR1 SNHLY, CDR2 FYNNEI. CDR3 in DNA: TGTGCCAGCAGTTCGGACAGGGAGACTGAAGCTTTCTTT. It encodes CASSSDRETEAFF. Variable domain in full (rest from reference TRBV2 and TRBJ1-1): EPEVTQTPSHQVTQMGQEVILRCVPISNHLYFYWYRQILGQKVEFLVSFYNNEISEKSEIFDDQFSVERPDGSNFTLKIRSTKLEDSAMYFCASSSDRETEAFFGQGTRLTVV.

This clonotype was counted only a few times. The chain couples TRBV30 to TRBJ2-4; 9 bases agree with TRBD2. Looked up from germline, CDR1 is GTSNPN and CDR2 is SVGIG (reference sequence). V lost 3 bases and J lost 1; bases outside the gene matches: 7. The CDR3 totals 16 residues. The CDR3 here is CAWRSSGSKAKNIQYF. The CDR3 DNA follows: TGTGCCTGGAGGAGTAGCGGGAGTAAGGCCAAAAACATTCAGTACTTC.

This clonotype came up many times. This chain joins TRBV6-1 and TRBJ1-2; unclear D gene. Trimming left V 5 bases short and J 5 bases short, with 12 bases between. This CDR3 has 13 amino acids. The germline V gene encodes CDR1 MNHNS and CDR2 SASEGT. This chain's CDR3 is CASSTRVVYGYTF. Written as DNA, the CDR3 is TGTGCCAGCAGTACTCGGGTTGTGTATGGCTACACCTTC.

This clonotype turned up a few times. As DNA, the CDR3 is TGTGCCAGCAGCGAACTTGGACAGGGCGGGCCCCTCCACTTT. As protein: CASSELGQGGPLHF. The chain recombines TRBV27 with TRBJ1-6, with TRBD1 identical over 8 bases. Germline-derived CDR1 and CDR2 are MNHEY and SMNVEV (reference sequence). With V trimmed by 6 bases and J by 13 bases, 11 bases remained unmatched. There are 14 residues in the CDR3.

The V call is TRBV11-2, the J call TRBJ1-2, with unresolved D. CDR1 SGHAT and CDR2 FQNNGV come from the germline V gene. V gave up 6 bases and J gave up 4 bases, with 12 bases separating them. This CDR3 spans 13 amino acids. CDR3 amino acids: CASSAGIGYGYTF. DNA for the CDR3: TGTGCCAGCAGTGCTGGGATCGGCTATGGCTACACCTTC.

There are many counts of this clonotype. The rearrangement links TRBV12-3 or TRBV12-4 to TRBJ1-2, with D tentatively TRBD1 (6 bases). V shed 1 base and J shed 8 bases, with 14 bases lying between them. The CDR3 covers 14 residues. CDR3 sequence reads: CASSLGGGFGGYTF. The DNA of the CDR3 is TGTGCCAGCAGTTTAGGAGGGGGGTTCGGCGGCTACACCTTC.

This chain connects TRBV4-1 to TRBJ2-5; no clear D gene. The V gene lost 1 base and the J gene lost 4 bases, with 7 bases spanning the gap. This CDR3 has 13 residues. Per germline, CDR1 MGHRA and CDR2 YSYEKL. The CDR3 loop is CASSQAFLETQYF. CDR3 bases: TGCGCCAGCAGCCAAGCGTTTTTAGAGACCCAGTACTTC.

This clonotype was counted ten times or more. This rearrangement joins TRBV11-3 to TRBJ2-7; the match to TRBD1 covers 8 bases. The V gene end was trimmed by 5 bases and the J gene end by 1 base; junction bases not matched to a gene: 4. The germline V gene has CDR1 SGHNT and CDR2 YENEEA. This CDR3 has 14 residues. The CDR3 reads CASSHRDRSYEQYF. The DNA of the CDR3 is TGTGCCAGCAGCCACCGGGACAGGTCCTACGAGCAGTACTTC.

The sample holds many counts of this clonotype. The rearrangement joins TRBV7-9 to TRBJ2-3, with D perhaps TRBD2 (5 bases). V lost 1 base, J lost 2 bases, and 13 bases lay in between. There are 16 residues in the CDR3. CDR1 SEHNR and CDR2 FQNEAQ come from the germline V gene (reference sequence). The CDR3 protein is CASSLDERHPTDTQYF. The DNA of the CDR3 is TGTGCCAGCAGCTTAGATGAGCGGCATCCCACAGATACGCAGTATTTT.

This clonotype was observed a few times. This rearrangement joins TRBV6-4 to TRBJ2-5, with 9 bases fitting TRBD2. This CDR3 is 14 amino acids long. V trimming: 4 bases; J trimming: 3 bases; junction bases outside the gene matches: 3. Germline CDR1 is MRHNA and CDR2 is SNTAGT. Here the CDR3 reads CASSARLAEETQYF. Written as DNA, the CDR3 is TGTGCCAGCAGTGCCCGACTAGCGGAAGAGACCCAGTACTTC.

The V and J genes are TRBV7-9 and TRBJ2-1, with 11 nucleotides matching TRBD2. The CDR3 runs 15 residues. Germline CDR1 and CDR2: SEHNR and FQNEAQ (reference sequence). The trim removed 6 bases at V and 7 bases at J, leaving 8 bases unmatched. The CDR3 region has the DNA TGTGCCAGCAGGCTAACTAGCGGGAGAAGTAATGAGCAGTTCTTC. Protein sequence: CASRLTSGRSNEQFF.

This clonotype was seen at least ten times. The chain links TRBV5-1 to TRBJ2-2, with unresolved D. Germline V gene data show CDR1 as SGHRS and CDR2 as YFSETQ. Trimming took 1 base from V and 1 from J, leaving 5 bases between them. The CDR3 length is 14 residues. This CDR3 is CASSLRVNTGELFF. CDR3 nucleotide sequence: TGCGCCAGCAGCTTGCGGGTGAACACCGGGGAGCTGTTTTTT.

This clonotype was counted a few times. V and J are TRBV6-5 and TRBJ2-1; D is possibly TRBD1 (6 bases). CDR3 length equals 13 residues. V shed 2 bases and J shed 9 bases, with 11 bases lying between them. The germline CDR1 and CDR2 sequences are MNHEY and SVGAGI. The CDR3, as DNA: TGTGCCAGCAGTTACGTTCAACAGGGTGAGCAGTTCTTC. Translating it yields CASSYVQQGEQFF.

J is TRBJ2-5 and V is TRBV5-1; D uncertain. The CDR3 consists of 13 residues. Germline V gene lookup returns CDR1 SGHRS and CDR2 YFSETQ. V was shortened by 6 bases and J by 5 bases, with 14 bases between the two germline ends. CDR3 sequence: CASNHGQAETQYF. As DNA, the CDR3 is TGCGCCAGCAACCATGGGCAGGCGGAGACCCAGTACTTC.

This clonotype has more than one count but fewer than ten. This chain uses TRBV29-1 with TRBJ1-1; TRBD1 matches at 10 bases. Trimming removed 5 bases from V and 4 bases from J; junction bases left unmatched: 7. Germline assignment: CDR1 SQVTM and CDR2 ANQGSEA. The CDR3 is made up of 14 amino acids. CDR3 loop: CSVQKTGGFTEAFF. CDR3 sequence (DNA): TGCAGCGTTCAAAAGACAGGGGGCTTCACTGAAGCTTTCTTT.

This clonotype was seen ten or more times. The chain uses TRBV12-3 or TRBV12-4 and TRBJ2-1, with 10 bases identical to TRBD2. The CDR3 runs to 18 residues. J was trimmed by 6 bases and V by 0 bases; bases with no gene match: 11. CDR3 coding DNA: TGTGCCAGCAGTTTAGCCGTTTGGAGCGGGAGGGGGGGCAATGAGCAGTTCTTC. Protein: CASSLAVWSGRGGNEQFF.

This clonotype has ten or more counts. A read error may account for a junction end that differs from germline. The chain is built from TRBV5-1 and TRBJ2-7, with 9 bases lining up with TRBD1. This CDR3 comprises 14 residues. Germline lookup yields CDR1 SGHRS and CDR2 YFSETQ. CDR3 nucleotide sequence: TGTGCCAGCAGTCCGGGACAGGGATCCTACGAGCAGTACTTC. Protein: CASSPGQGSYEQYF.

This clonotype was seen a few times. The chain couples TRBV12-3 or TRBV12-4 to TRBJ2-2; D remains unclear. The CDR3 runs to 16 residues. The germline V and J ends were trimmed by 5 bases and 3 bases, with 16 bases remaining between them. The CDR3 loop reads CASSLGRLWDTGELFF. The CDR3 DNA reads as TGTGCCAGCAGTCTCGGGCGACTGTGGGACACCGGGGAGCTGTTTTTT.

This clonotype was counted at least ten times. The V gene is TRBV28, the J gene TRBJ1-1; D unresolved. The CDR3 loop spans 15 amino acids. V lost 8 bases, J lost 0 bases, and 16 bases lay in between. Germline V gives CDR1 MDHEN, CDR2 SYDVKM. DNA for the CDR3: TGTGCCAGCCGGTACGAGGGAATTTTGAACACTGAAGCTTTCTTT. Its translation: CASRYEGILNTEAFF.

This chain links TRBV19 with TRBJ2-1, with 7 bases that match TRBD2. V lost 2 bases to trimming and J lost 3 bases; unmatched junction nucleotides: 10. Germline lookup yields CDR1 LNHDA and CDR2 SQIVND (reference sequence). The CDR3 is 17 amino acids. This chain's CDR3 is CASSIRSLAEYYNEQFF. The CDR3 nucleotides read TGTGCCAGTAGTATAAGAAGCCTAGCGGAGTACTACAATGAGCAGTTCTTC.